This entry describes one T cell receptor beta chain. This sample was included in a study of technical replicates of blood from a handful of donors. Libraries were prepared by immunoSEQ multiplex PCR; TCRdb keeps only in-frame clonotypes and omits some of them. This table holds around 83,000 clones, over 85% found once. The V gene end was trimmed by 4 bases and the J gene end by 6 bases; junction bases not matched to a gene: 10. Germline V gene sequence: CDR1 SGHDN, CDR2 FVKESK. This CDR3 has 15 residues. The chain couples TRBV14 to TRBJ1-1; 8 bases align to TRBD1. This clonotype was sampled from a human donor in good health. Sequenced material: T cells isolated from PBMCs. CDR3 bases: TGTGCCAGCAGCCCCGCCGCGACAGGGGCTCCTGAAGCTTTCTTT. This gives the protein CASSPAATGAPEAFF.